This TCR beta chain was sequenced in a study of T cell repertoires and HLA-DP antigens. Overall study: Alloantigens: one with one groove difference and one with approximately ten differences versus self.

Remarks on this clone: Its antigen is unknown.

The V end was cut by 4 bases, the J end by 6 bases, with 15 bases between. The CDR3 has 15 amino acids. CDR1 and CDR2 from the germline V gene are MNHEY and SMNVEV (reference sequence). The PCR primers covered 54 TRBV and 13 TRBJ segments. Sequencing was performed with immunoSEQ multiplex PCR; in TCRdb, only in-frame clones are kept and a portion is missing. The sample carries about 110,000 clones, more than 85% recorded once. Negative selection yielded untouched CD4+ T cells of average roughly 98% purity. This chain connects TRBV27 to TRBJ2-2, with a possible D match to TRBD1 (6 bases). The sample consisted of CD4+ T cells from PBMCs. The TCR comes from a young woman in good health and CMV-seronegative. CDR3 in DNA: TGTGCCAGCAGTTCCGGACAGCCTGGGCCCGGGGAGCTGTTTTTT. Residues: CASSSGQPGPGELFF.